Shown below are 9 T cell receptor beta chains from a single sample sequenced in a study of T cells in women clearing cervical HPV infection. Sequencing was performed with immunoSEQ multiplex PCR; in TCRdb, only in-frame clones are kept and a portion is missing. Its table lists about 22,000 clones. The sequencing sample was made of blood buffy coat. All receptors come from a woman between 18 and 69 years old with a cervical HPV16 infection that either progressed to CIN3+ or cleared (not recorded which).

As to this clone: The read terminates 3 residues before the CDR3 end, so the remaining end is supplied by the germline J gene. The chain has TRBV5-5 and TRBJ2-3; 9 bases agree with TRBD1. Germline V gene sequence: CDR1 SGHKS, CDR2 YYEKEE (reference sequence). This CDR3 contains 13 residues. CDR3: CASSPWTGETQYF. Partial CDR3 DNA: TGTGCCAGCAGCCCCTGGACAGGGGAGACG.

About this clone: The read ends 3 residues early relative to the CDR3; the germline J gene fills the gap. The J gene is TRBJ2-7, the V gene TRBV7-2, with TRBD1 identical over 7 bases. V was pared by 5 bases and J by 1 base, with 8 bases of the junction left unmatched. This CDR3 has 15 amino acids. CDR1 is SGHTA and CDR2 is FQGNSA in the germline V gene. CDR3 sequence: CASSRRQGASYEQYF. Incomplete CDR3 DNA: TGTGCCAGCAGCAGGAGACAGGGAGCGTCCTACGAG.

As to this clone: The read ends 3 residues early relative to the CDR3; the germline J gene fills the gap. The V call is TRBV28, the J call TRBJ2-5; 7 bases line up with TRBD1. This CDR3 spans 15 amino acids. V was clipped by 2 bases and J by 6 bases; unmatched bases: 9. In germline, CDR1 is MDHEN, CDR2 SYDVKM. The CDR3 bases that were read are TGTGCCAGCAGTTTAAGACAGGGCCCCTGGAAGACC. Residues: CASSLRQGPWKT. The entire CDR3 protein is CASSLRQGPWKTQYF.

About this clone itself: The read halts 3 residues ahead of the CDR3 end, with the missing end drawn from the germline J gene. The chain has TRBV19 and TRBJ1-2, with D possibly matching TRBD1 (6 bases). V gave up 5 bases and J gave up 1 base, with 11 bases separating them. The germline CDR1 and CDR2 sequences are LNHDA and SQIVND (reference sequence). The CDR3 is 14 residues long. CDR3 sequence: CASSAQGLNYGYTF. The part of the CDR3 DNA that was read is TGTGCCAGTAGTGCACAGGGCCTTAACTATGGC.

As regards this clone: The read stops 3 residues short of the end of the CDR3; the missing end is completed from the germline J gene. The chain is built from TRBV11-2 and TRBJ2-2; 7 bases agree with TRBD1. The CDR3 has 15 amino acids. From germline, CDR1 is SGHAT and CDR2 FQNNGV. The sequenced CDR3 bases are TGTGCCAGCAGCCCGAACCCAGGGGGAAATTCACCG. It translates to CASSPNPGGNSP. The full CDR3 protein reads CASSPNPGGNSPLFF.

Comments on this clone: One end of the junction is discordant with germline, which a read error may explain. The CDR3 end is not reached by the read, which stops 3 residues before it; the germline J gene fills it in. The chain is built from TRBV7-7 and TRBJ1-2; D call uncertain. Germline values: CDR1 SSHAT, CDR2 FNYEAQ (reference sequence). This CDR3 region has 13 residues. CDR3 DNA, as far as it was read: TGTGCTAGCAGCGTTGACATCTCCTACGAC. Encoded protein: CASSVDISYD. The CDR3 reads in full as CASSVDISYDYTF.

In regard to this clone: The read comes to an end 3 residues before the CDR3 does, leaving the germline J gene to fill in the end. V gene TRBV30 combines with J gene TRBJ1-5, with TRBD1 identical over 9 bases. CDR1 is GTSNPN and CDR2 is SVGIG in the germline V gene (reference sequence). The CDR3 loop spans 15 amino acids. V gave up 5 bases and J gave up 2 bases; unmatched junction bases: 7. CDR3: CAWGTGRHGNQPQHF. CDR3 DNA (partial): TGTGCCTGGGGGACAGGGAGGCATGGCAATCAGCCC.

Worth noting for this clone: The CDR3 end is not reached by the read, which stops 3 residues before it; the germline J gene fills it in. The chain uses TRBV20-1 and TRBJ2-4, with TRBD2 matching 8 bases. This CDR3 comprises 12 residues. Germline V gene sequence: CDR1 DFQATT, CDR2 SNEGSKA (reference sequence). The CDR3 protein is CSARRTAGGQYF. Incomplete CDR3 DNA: TGCAGTGCTAGAAGGACCGCGGGGGGT.

In regard to this clone: The CDR3 extends 3 residues past the end of the read, so its final part is completed from the germline J gene. The rearrangement uses TRBV7-9 and TRBJ1-3; D gene ambiguous. This CDR3 contains 14 residues. V lost 6 bases to trimming and J lost 0 bases, with 9 bases between them. Per germline, CDR1 SEHNR and CDR2 FQNEAQ (reference sequence). CDR3 in amino acids: CASRGAVSGNTIYF. The part of the CDR3 DNA that was read is TGTGCCAGCAGGGGAGCGGTCTCTGGAAACACC.